This T cell receptor (beta chain) was identified during a study of Ad26.COV2.S vaccination and SARS-CoV-2 variants. Data came from immunoSEQ multiplex PCR; TCRdb stores just in-frame clones and leaves some out. Among about 680,000 clones listed, roughly nine tenths were seen once. Treatment meaning: around 19 received Ad26.COV2.S at low or high dose, single or two shots; 5 received placebo; per-sample allocation not given. Sample collection was performed on day 63 after the first vaccine or placebo injection. Trimming cost V 4 bases and J 4 bases, with 9 bases left between them. This CDR3 is built from 12 residues. Germline V lookup: CDR1 SGHKS, CDR2 YYEKEE (reference sequence).

The sequenced sample was peripheral blood, obtained in a trial of Ad26.COV2.S vaccine versus placebo. The chain links TRBV5-5 to TRBJ2-7; D ambiguous. The sequence was collected from a person aged 18 to 65 who received the Ad26.COV2.S COVID-19 vaccine or a placebo. CDR3 region: CASSLEWYEQYF. The CDR3 DNA reads TGTGCCAGCAGCCTCGAATGGTACGAGCAGTACTTC.